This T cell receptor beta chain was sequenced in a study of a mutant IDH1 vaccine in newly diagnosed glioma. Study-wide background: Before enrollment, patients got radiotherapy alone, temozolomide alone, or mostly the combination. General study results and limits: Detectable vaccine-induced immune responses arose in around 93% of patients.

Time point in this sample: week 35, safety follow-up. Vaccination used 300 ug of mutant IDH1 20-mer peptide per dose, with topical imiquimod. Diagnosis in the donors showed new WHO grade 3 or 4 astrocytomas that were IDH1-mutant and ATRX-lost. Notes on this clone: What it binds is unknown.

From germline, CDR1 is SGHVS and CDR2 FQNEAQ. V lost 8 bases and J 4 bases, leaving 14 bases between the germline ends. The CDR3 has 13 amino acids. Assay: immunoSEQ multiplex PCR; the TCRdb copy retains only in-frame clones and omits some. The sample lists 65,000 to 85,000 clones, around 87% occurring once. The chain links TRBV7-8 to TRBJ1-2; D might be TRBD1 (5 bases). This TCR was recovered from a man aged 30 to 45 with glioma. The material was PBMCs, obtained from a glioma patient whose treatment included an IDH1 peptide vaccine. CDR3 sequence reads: CASAQGNVYGYTF. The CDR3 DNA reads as TGTGCCAGCGCTCAGGGAAACGTCTATGGCTACACCTTC.